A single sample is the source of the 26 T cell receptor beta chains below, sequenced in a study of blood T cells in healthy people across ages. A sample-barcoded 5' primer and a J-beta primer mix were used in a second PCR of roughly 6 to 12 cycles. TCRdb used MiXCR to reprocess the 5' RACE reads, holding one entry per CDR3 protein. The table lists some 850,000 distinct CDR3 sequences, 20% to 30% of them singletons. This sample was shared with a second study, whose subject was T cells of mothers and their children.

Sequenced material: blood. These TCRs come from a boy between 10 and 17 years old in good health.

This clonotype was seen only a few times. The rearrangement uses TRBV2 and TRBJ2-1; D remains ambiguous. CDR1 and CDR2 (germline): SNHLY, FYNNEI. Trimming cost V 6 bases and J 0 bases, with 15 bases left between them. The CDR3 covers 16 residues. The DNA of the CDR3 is TGTGCCAGCAGGCTCGAGGCTCCCCGCTCCTACAATGAGCAGTTCTTC. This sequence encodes CASRLEAPRSYNEQFF. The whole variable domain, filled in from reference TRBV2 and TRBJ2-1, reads EPEVTQTPSHQVTQMGQEVILRCVPISNHLYFYWYRQILGQKVEFLVSFYNNEISEKSEIFDDQFSVERPDGSNFTLKIRSTKLEDSAMYFCASRLEAPRSYNEQFFGPGTRLTVL.

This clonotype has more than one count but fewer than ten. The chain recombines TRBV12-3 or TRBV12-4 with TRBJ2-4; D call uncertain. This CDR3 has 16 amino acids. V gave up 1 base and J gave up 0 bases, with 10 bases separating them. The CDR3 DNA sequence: TGTGCCAGCAGTTTAGGCAGGCTACTAGCCAAAAACATTCAGTACTTC. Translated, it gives CASSLGRLLAKNIQYF.

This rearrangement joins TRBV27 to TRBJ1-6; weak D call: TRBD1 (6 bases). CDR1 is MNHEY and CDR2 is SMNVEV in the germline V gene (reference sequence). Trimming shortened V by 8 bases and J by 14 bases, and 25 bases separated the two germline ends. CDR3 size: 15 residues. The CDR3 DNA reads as TGTGCCAGCTCCCGAACCGGGACAATAGTGGGATCCCTCCACTTT. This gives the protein CASSRTGTIVGSLHF.

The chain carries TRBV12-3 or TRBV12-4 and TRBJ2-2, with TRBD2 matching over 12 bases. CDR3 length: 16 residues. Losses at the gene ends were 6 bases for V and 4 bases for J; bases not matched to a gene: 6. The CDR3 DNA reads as TGTGCCAGCAGATCTGGACTAGCGGGGATCACCGGGGAGCTGTTTTTT. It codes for CASRSGLAGITGELFF.

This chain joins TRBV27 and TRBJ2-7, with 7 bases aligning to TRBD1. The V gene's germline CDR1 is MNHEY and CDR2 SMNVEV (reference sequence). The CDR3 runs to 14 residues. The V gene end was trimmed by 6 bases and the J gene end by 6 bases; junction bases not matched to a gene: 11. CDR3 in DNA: TGTGCCAGCAGCAAATCCGACAGGGTCGGCGAGCAGTACTTC. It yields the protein CASSKSDRVGEQYF.

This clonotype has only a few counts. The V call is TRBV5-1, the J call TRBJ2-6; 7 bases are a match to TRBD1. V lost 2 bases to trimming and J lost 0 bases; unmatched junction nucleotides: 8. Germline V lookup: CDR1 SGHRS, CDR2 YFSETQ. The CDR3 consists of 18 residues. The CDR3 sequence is CASSFGDSTFSGANVLTF. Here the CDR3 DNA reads TGCGCCAGCAGCTTCGGGGACAGTACCTTCTCTGGGGCCAACGTCCTGACTTTC.

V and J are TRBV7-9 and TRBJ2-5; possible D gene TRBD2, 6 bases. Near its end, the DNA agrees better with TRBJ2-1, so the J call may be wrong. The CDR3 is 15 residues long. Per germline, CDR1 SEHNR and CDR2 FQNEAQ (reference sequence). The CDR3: CASSSFGGKGNEQFF. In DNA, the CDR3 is TGTGCCAGCAGCTCCTTCGGAGGGAAAGGGAATGAGCAGTTCTTC.

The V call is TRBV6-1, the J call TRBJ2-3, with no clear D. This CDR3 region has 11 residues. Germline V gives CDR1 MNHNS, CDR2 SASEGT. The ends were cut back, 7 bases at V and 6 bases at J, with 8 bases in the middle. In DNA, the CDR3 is TGTGCCAGCAAAGCTGGGGATACGCAGTATTTT. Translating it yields CASKAGDTQYF.

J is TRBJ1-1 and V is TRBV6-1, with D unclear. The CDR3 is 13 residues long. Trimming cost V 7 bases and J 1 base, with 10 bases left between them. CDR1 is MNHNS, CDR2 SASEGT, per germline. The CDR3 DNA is TGTGCCAGCAAGTTACAGCCGAACACTGAAGCTTTCTTT. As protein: CASKLQPNTEAFF.

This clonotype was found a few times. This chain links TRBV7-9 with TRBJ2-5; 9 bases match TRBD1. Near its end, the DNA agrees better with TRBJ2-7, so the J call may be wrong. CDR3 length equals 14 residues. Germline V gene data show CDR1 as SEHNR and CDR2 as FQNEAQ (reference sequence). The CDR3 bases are TGTGCCAGCAGCTCTGGACAGGGGACACACGAGCAGTACTTC. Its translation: CASSSGQGTHEQYF.

The CDR3 region is CASSTDGSRDEKLFF. DNA for the CDR3: TGCGCCAGCAGCACGGACGGATCGAGGGATGAAAAACTGTTTTTT. The chain has TRBV5-1 and TRBJ1-4; D uncertain. The germline V gene encodes CDR1 SGHRS and CDR2 YFSETQ. The CDR3 runs 15 residues. V was shortened by 4 bases and J by 6 bases, with 16 bases between the two germline ends. The full variable domain, with the rest looked up from reference TRBV5-1 and TRBJ1-4, is KAGVTQTPRYLIKTRGQQVTLSCSPISGHRSVSWYQQTPGQGLQFLFEYFSETQRNKGNFPGRFSGRQFSNSRSEMNVSTLELGDSALYLCASSTDGSRDEKLFFGSGTQLSVL.

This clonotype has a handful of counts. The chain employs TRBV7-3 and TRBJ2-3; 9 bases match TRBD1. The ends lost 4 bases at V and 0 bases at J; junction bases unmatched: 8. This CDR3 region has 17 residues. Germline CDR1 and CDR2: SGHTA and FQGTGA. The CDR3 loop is CASSSDRGWTSTDTQYF. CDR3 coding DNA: TGTGCCAGCAGCTCGGACAGGGGATGGACTAGCACAGATACGCAGTATTTT.

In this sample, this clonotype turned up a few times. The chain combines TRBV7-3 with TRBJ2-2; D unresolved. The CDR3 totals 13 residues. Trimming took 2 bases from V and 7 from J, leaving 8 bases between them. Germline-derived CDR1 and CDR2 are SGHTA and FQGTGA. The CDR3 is CASSLSAGGELFF. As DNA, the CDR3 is TGTGCCAGCAGCTTATCCGCTGGCGGGGAGCTGTTTTTT.

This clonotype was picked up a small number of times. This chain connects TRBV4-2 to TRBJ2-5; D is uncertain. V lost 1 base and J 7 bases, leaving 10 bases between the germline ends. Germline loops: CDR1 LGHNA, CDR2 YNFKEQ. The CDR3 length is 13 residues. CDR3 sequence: CASSQAKRGTQYF. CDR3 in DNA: TGTGCCAGCAGCCAAGCTAAGCGCGGGACCCAGTACTTC.

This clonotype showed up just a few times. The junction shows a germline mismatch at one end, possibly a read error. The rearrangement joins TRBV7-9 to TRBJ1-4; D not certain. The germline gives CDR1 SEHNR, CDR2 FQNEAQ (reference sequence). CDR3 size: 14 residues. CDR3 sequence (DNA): TGTGCCAGCAGCTGGGTCCCGACTAAGGAAAAACTGTTTTTT. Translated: CASSWVPTKEKLFF. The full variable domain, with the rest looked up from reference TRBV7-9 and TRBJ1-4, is DTGVSQNPRHKITKRGQNVTFRCDPISEHNRLYWYRQTLGQGPEFLTYFQNEAQLEKSRLLSDRFSAERPKGSFSTLEIQRTEQGDSAMYLCASSWVPTKEKLFFGSGTQLSVL.

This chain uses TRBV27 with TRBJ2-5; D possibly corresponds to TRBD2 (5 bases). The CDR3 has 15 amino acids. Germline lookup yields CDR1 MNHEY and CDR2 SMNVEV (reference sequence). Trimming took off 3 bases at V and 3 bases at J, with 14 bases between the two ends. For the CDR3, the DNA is TGTGCCAGCAGTTTCGGGGTAGGGAAGGAAGAGACCCAGTACTTC. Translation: CASSFGVGKEETQYF.

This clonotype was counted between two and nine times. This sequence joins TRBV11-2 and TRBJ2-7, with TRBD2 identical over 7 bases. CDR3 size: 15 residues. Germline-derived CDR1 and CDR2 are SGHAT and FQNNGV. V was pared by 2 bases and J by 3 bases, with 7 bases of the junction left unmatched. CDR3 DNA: TGTGCCAGCAGCTTATTTTGGGAGGGGAACTACGAGCAGTACTTC. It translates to CASSLFWEGNYEQYF.

CDR3 sequence (DNA): TGTGCCACCAGTGACCTATCGACTAGCAATCAGCCCCAGCATTTT. This translates into CATSDLSTSNQPQHF. The chain carries TRBV24-1 and TRBJ1-5; D is uncertain. The length of the CDR3 is 15 residues. The V gene's germline CDR1 is KGHDR and CDR2 SFDVKD. Trimming took 4 bases from V and 0 from J, leaving 9 bases between them.

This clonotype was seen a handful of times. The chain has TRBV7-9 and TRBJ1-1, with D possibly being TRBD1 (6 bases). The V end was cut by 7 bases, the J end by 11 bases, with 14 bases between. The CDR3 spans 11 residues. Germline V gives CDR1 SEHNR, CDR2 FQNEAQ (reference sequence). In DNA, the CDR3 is TGTGCCAGCACCAGGACAGATCAGGCTTTCTTT. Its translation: CASTRTDQAFF.

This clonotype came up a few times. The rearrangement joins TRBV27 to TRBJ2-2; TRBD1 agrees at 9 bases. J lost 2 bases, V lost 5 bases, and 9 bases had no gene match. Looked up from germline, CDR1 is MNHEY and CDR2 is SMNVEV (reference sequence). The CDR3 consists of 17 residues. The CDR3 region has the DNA TGTGCCAGCAGTGTACCCCGACAGGGGGGAAACACCGGGGAGCTGTTTTTT. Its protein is CASSVPRQGGNTGELFF.

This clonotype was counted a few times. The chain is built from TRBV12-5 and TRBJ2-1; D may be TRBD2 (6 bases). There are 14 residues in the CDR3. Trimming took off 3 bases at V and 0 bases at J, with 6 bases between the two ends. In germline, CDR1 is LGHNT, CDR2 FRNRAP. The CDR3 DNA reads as TGTGCTAGTGGTTTCGGGAGCTCCTACAATGAGCAGTTCTTC. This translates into CASGFGSSYNEQFF. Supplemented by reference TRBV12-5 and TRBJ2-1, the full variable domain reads DARVTQTPRHKVTEMGQEVTMRCQPILGHNTVFWYRQTMMQGLELLAYFRNRAPLDDSGMPKDRFSAEMPDATLATLKIQPSEPRDSAVYFCASGFGSSYNEQFFGPGTRLTVL.

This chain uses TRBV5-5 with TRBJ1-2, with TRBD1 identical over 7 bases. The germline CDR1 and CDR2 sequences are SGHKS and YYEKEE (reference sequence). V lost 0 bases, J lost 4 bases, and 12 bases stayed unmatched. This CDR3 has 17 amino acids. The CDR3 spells CASSLGFPGQRIYGYTF. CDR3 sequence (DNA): TGTGCCAGCAGCTTGGGATTCCCGGGACAGAGAATCTATGGCTACACCTTC.

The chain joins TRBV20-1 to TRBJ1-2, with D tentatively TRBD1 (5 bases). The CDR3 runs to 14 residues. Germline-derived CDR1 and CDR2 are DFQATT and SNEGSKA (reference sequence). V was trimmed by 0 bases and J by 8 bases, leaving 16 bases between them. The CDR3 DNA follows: TGCAGTGCTAGAGATCGGGATGTCGGGGGAGGCTACACCTTC. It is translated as CSARDRDVGGGYTF.

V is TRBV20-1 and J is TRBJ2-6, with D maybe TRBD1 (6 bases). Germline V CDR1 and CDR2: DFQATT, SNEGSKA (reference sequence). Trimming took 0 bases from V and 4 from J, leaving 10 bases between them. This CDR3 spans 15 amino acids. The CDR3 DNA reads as TGCAGTGCTAGAGAACAGGGCGCGGGGGCCAACGTCCTGACTTTC. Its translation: CSAREQGAGANVLTF.

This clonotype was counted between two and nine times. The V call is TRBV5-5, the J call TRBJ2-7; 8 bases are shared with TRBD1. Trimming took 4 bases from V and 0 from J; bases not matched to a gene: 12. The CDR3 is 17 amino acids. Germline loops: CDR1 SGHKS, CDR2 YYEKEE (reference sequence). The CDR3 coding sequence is TGTGCCAGCAGCCGGACCCCGACAGGGGTGAGCTCCTACGAGCAGTACTTC. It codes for CASSRTPTGVSSYEQYF. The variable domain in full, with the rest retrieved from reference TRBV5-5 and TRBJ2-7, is DAGVTQSPTHLIKTRGQQVTLRCSPISGHKSVSWYQQVLGQGPQFIFQYYEKEERGRGNFPDRFSARQFPNYSSELNVNALLLGDSALYLCASSRTPTGVSSYEQYFGPGTRLTVT.

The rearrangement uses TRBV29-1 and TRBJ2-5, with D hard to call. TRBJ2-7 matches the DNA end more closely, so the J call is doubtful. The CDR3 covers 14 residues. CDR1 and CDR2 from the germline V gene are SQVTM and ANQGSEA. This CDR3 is CSVTAGPRIYEQYF. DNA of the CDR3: TGCAGCGTGACCGCAGGCCCGCGGATATACGAGCAGTACTTC.